This paragraph covers one T cell receptor (beta chain) sequence. Its antigen has not been determined. No base-level quality is on record; no much larger clone is a single base apart. Including cysteine and phenylalanine, the CDR3 has 15 amino acids. Solely the CDR3 DNA is kept, with 45 bases framed from the first base. Ends trimmed: V by 6 bases, J by 10 bases; bases unmatched to a gene: 10. CDR1 is given as SGHTA and CDR2 as FQGNSA, both from the germline V gene. The sample is drawn from a study of T cell responses to AZD1222 COVID-19 vaccine (dated by TCRdb to about 2021). Some background on the complete study: Because spike-specific TCR depth and breadth did not differ between the two schedules, AZD1222 recipients who got a second dose at roughly 4 weeks were pooled with those who got a second dose at roughly 12 weeks. TCR sequencing covered about 230 trial participants: about 210 given two doses of AZD1222 and 26 given two doses of MenACWY control vaccine. Enrollment into the trials was organized by age into subgroups of 18-55, 56-69 and 70-plus years, and those subgroups contained about 160, 30 and 59 TCR-sequenced participants, respectively.

On the study overall, not on this receptor specifically: No day 14 peak-response samples were available, so repertoires were characterized only after the peak T cell response. Conclusions about previously exposed vaccinees are limited because only a handful of AZD1222 recipients were SARS-CoV-2 seropositive at baseline. In the small 56-69-year group, the increase in depth fell short of significance, most likely because of low power. Epitopes outside the regions mutated in the B.1.351 and B.1.1.7 variants were reportedly recognized by nearly half of the unique spike-specific TCRs. After two AZD1222 doses, spike-specific TCR breadth and depth were significantly higher than at day 0 and than in MenACWY recipients. The vaccine-associated CD4 TCRs covered the entire spike protein, and the dominant responses fell in regions 160-218 and 743-854. Most participants were white British and females outnumbered males, and the authors suggested that clonal diversity may have been underestimated.

The CDR3 regions of human TCRbeta chains were analyzed by immunosequencing. The original methods were these. Repertoire TCRs were matched against a reference library of SARS-CoV-2-specific TCRs generated with the MIRA antigen-specificity platform. Breadth was defined as the fraction of unique TCRs that were SARS-CoV-2-associated. Depth was defined as the fraction of total T cells that were SARS-CoV-2-associated. Each spike-specific TCR was assigned to its reactive spike region and to a CD4 or CD8 class using the MIRA data. Log10-transformed breadth and depth values were compared by one-way ANOVA with Sidak's multiple comparisons tests. This is the immuneACCESS table as TCRdb keeps it, with only in-frame sequences that have V and J called. A part of the clones is gone; compared with another copy, unresolved V genes explain less than half, and the rest is unexplained. V and J calls and clone size are given by that table; D and trimming were obtained from the DNA. Counted in this sample were about 150,000 clones; roughly nine tenths of them appeared once. Around 3.2% of the sample comes from the top ten.

Explained via the paper, the time point label denotes: baseline before first vaccination. The vaccinee samples were drawn from two UK trials, COV001 and COV002, one of which was a single-blind randomized controlled phase 2/3 trial testing AZD1222 (ChAdOx1 nCoV-19) in healthy adults. For TCRbeta chain sequencing, PBMC samples were collected from trial participants at day 0 and at day 28 after the second dose. This material consisted of peripheral blood, taken on day 0 of AZD1222 vaccination. The chain is assembled from TRBV7-2 and TRBJ1-6; 9 bases in between match TRBD1. The receptor comes from an adult in good health. The DNA sequence is TGTGCCAGCAGTTCCGGGACAGGGCTTAGGTCACCCCTCCACTTT. Protein translation: CASSSGTGLRSPLHF.